This entry features one TCR beta chain sequence. These data come from a study of blood T cell repertoires in COVID-19. Produced via immunoSEQ multiplex PCR; TCRdb's table is partial and in-frame only. The sample records around 130,000 clones, approximately 84% being singletons. Trimming removed 3 bases from V and 2 bases from J; junction bases left unmatched: 7. The germline V gene has CDR1 SGHRS and CDR2 YFSETQ. The CDR3 totals 16 residues. Enrollees, about 18 to 89 years old, lived in 20 to 25 US areas. The sequenced sample consisted of PBMCs or T cells enriched from blood (not recorded which). The chain uses TRBV5-1 and TRBJ2-3, with 9 bases that match TRBD2. The sequence was collected from a woman in her forties or fifties with acute COVID-19. Here the CDR3 reads CASSSTGTSITDTQYF. DNA of the CDR3: TGCGCCAGCAGCTCCACCGGGACTAGCATCACAGATACGCAGTATTTT.